The 4 T cell receptor beta chains given below trace back to one sample, sequenced in a study of shared clonotypes between healthy human individuals. The protocol was immunoSEQ multiplex PCR, while the TCRdb copy is restricted to in-frame clones and leaves out a portion. The repertoire has some 900,000 clones, about 80% of them found once; the top ten carry about 1.5%. The sample consisted of memory CD4+ T cells sorted from blood. Subset reported: CD45RA-negative fraction. These receptor sequences come from a man younger than 35 in good health.

Many counts were recorded for this clone. The chain uses TRBV27 and TRBJ2-1; D might be TRBD1 (6 bases). The germline V and J ends were trimmed by 2 bases and 0 bases, with 11 bases remaining between them. Germline values: CDR1 MNHEY, CDR2 SMNVEV (reference sequence). The CDR3 has 16 amino acids. In DNA form, the CDR3 reads TGTGCCAGCAGTTTAATTGGACAGAGCTCCTACAATGAGCAGTTCTTC. Its translation is CASSLIGQSSYNEQFF.

The chain has TRBV6-6 and TRBJ1-5; TRBD1 matches 9 bases. Trimming removed 7 bases from V and 3 bases from J; junction bases left unmatched: 7. The CDR3 is 15 amino acids. CDR1 MNHNY and CDR2 SVGAGI come from the germline V gene (reference sequence). This CDR3 is CASTTGTGLNQPQHF. The CDR3 nucleotides are TGTGCCAGCACCACCGGGACAGGGCTCAATCAGCCCCAGCATTTT.

This clone was detected only once. The chain uses TRBV20-1 and TRBJ2-7; D uncertain. The CDR3 covers 11 residues. Germline values: CDR1 DFQATT, CDR2 SNEGSKA (reference sequence). The V end lost 6 bases, the J end lost 7 bases, and 13 bases lay between the germline ends. This CDR3 is CSAKLLGEQYF. CDR3 DNA sequence: TGCAGTGCAAAGCTCCTAGGGGAGCAGTACTTC.

This clone showed up just once. The gene calls are TRBV6-1 and TRBJ1-6; D not certain. The length of the CDR3 is 14 residues. Germline CDR1 reads MNHNS; CDR2 reads SASEGT. The V and J ends lost 6 bases and 7 bases respectively, with 13 bases between them. Written as DNA, the CDR3 is TGTGCCAGCAGAGATGCTCCGGTGAATTCACCCCTCCACTTT. The encoded protein is CASRDAPVNSPLHF.